A single TCR beta chain is shown here with its context. The sample originates from a study of shared clonotypes between healthy human individuals. This CDR3 spans 16 amino acids. Looked up from germline, CDR1 is KGHSH and CDR2 is LQKENI. Trimming took 5 bases from V and 5 from J, leaving 22 bases between them. Deep-level running was used for the assay. The assay was immunoSEQ multiplex PCR, and TCRdb's table has in-frame clones only and misses some. The profile shows 75,000 to 100,000 clones, about half of them singletons. The sample consisted of PBMCs. This clonotype was obtained from a woman aged 35 to 49 in good health. Some clones in this sample may be carry-over from other donors' samples. This chain joins TRBV18 and TRBJ2-7; D unresolved. CDR3 nucleotide sequence: TGTGCCAGCTCATCTTCGCGATCGCTACTTGGCCACGAGCAGTACTTC. It yields the protein CASSSSRSLLGHEQYF.